The clone carrying this T cell receptor beta chain was counted ten times or more. The antigen is undetermined. The CDR3 is 15 residues long. The J segment lost 9 bases and the V segment lost 3 bases, leaving 10 bases of the junction unmatched. Criteria for exclusion of patients were uncontrolled infection, other autoimmune disease, pregnancy or lactation. These data come from a study of T cells in Graves' hyperthyroidism and ophthalmopathy. From RNA transcripts, TCR beta CDR3 regions were amplified. The HTBI primer set served for first-round RT-PCR of the TCR CDR3. TCRdb used MiXCR to reprocess the multiplex PCR reads, holding one entry per CDR3 protein. Of hundreds of thousands of distinct CDR3 sequences detected, 14% appear once; the ten largest clones hold approximately 10%. Study-wide results and limits: Also found in blood were most expanded thyroid clonotypes above 0.001. Ophthalmopathy was told apart from stable hyperthyroidism by a 13 V-J model.

The TCR comes from a woman aged 18-29 years with Graves' hyperthyroidism. This chain joins TRBV12-3 or TRBV12-4 and TRBJ2-1, with 8 bases identical to TRBD2. The material sequenced was blood. CDR3 region: CASSLSAGGRGEQFF. The CDR3 DNA reads as TGTGCCAGCAGTTTGTCGGCGGGAGGCAGGGGTGAGCAGTTCTTC.